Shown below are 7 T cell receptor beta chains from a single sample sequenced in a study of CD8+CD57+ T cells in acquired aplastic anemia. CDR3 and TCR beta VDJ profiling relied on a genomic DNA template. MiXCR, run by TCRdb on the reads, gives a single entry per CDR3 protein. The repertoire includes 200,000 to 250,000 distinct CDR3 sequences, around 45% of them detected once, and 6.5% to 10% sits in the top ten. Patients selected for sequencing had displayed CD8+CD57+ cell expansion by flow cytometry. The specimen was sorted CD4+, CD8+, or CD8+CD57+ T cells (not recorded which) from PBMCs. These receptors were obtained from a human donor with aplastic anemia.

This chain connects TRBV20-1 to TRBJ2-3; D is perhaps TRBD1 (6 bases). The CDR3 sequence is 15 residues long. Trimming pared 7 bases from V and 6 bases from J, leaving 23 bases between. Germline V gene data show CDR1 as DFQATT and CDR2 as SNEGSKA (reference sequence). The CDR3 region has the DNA TGCAGTGTTAGGACAGCCAGGGGATACACGGATACGCAGTATTTT. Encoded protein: CSVRTARGYTDTQYF.

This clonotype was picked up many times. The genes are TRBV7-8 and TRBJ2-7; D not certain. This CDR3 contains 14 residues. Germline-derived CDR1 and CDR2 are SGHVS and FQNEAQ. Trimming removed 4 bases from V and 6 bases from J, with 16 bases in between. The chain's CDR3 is CASSSDWVGGEQYF. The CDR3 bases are TGTGCCAGCAGCTCCGACTGGGTGGGTGGCGAGCAGTACTTC.

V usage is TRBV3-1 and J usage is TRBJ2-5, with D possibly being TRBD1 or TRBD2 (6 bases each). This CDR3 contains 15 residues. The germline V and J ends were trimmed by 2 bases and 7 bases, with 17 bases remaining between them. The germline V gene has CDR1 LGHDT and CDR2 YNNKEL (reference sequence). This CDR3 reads CASSQTQGRLGTQYF. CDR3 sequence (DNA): TGTGCCAGCAGCCAAACTCAGGGGAGGTTAGGGACCCAGTACTTC.

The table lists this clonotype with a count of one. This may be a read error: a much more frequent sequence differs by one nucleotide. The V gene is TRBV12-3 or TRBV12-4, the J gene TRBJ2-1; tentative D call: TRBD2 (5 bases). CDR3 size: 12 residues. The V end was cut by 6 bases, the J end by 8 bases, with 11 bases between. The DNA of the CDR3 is TGTGCCAGCAGCCGAGGGTGGGATGAGCAGTTCTTC. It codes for CASSRGWDEQFF.

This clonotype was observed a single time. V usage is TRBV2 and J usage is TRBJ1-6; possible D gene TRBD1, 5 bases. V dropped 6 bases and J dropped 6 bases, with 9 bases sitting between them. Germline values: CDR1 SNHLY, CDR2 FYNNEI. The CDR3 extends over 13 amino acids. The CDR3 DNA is TGTGCCAGCAGCCGGGACGGTAATTCACCCCTCCACTTT. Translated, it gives CASSRDGNSPLHF.

The CDR3 DNA follows: TGTGCCACCACTCTAAGGGATGTGAACACTGAAGCTTTCTTT. This gives the protein CATTLRDVNTEAFF. The chain joins TRBV15 to TRBJ1-1; D gene unclear. Germline V gene lookup returns CDR1 LNHNV and CDR2 YYDKDF (reference sequence). This CDR3 comprises 14 residues. Trimming took 7 bases from V and 0 from J, leaving 12 bases between them.

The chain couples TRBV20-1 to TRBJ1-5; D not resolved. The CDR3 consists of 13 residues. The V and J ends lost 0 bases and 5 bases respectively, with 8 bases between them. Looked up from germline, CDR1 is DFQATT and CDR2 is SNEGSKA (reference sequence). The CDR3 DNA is TGCAGTGCTAGAGATTGGGAGTATCAGCCCCAGCATTTT. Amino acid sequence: CSARDWEYQPQHF.